This TCR beta chain was sequenced for a study of CD8+ T cells in alopecia areata. Study observations and caveats: Scalp sequencing captures resident alphabeta T cells of normal skin too.

The sequencing template was cDNA reverse transcribed from extracted RNA. The data were produced by immunoSEQ multiplex PCR, yet TCRdb's version contains in-frame clones alone and is incomplete. This table holds approximately 280,000 clones with no singletons; the top ten claim about 1.1%. A sort of pooled cutaneous lymph node cells used CD4, CD8alpha, NKG2D, NKG2ACE and other stains. With 2 bases removed from V and 3 bases from J, the gap between germline ends came to 11 bases. Per germline, CDR1 LGHNA and CDR2 YNLKQL (reference sequence). The CDR3 is 16 residues long. This clone was counted only a few times. Its antigen is unknown. Mouse names are used for the genes. The CDR3 end falls 3 residues outside the read, so it is completed with the germline J gene.

This TCR was sampled from a C3H/HeJ mouse with alopecia areata. MHC haplotype here: H2-k. The sample was CD4+ T cells sorted from a lymph node. The chain combines TRBV5 with TRBJ1-6; no clear D gene. TRBJ1-6 is treated as an ORF (open reading frame) with a function not yet certain. CDR3 in amino acids: CASSQKLHNYNSPLYF. The CDR3 DNA, read in part, is TGTGCCAGCAGCCAAAAGTTACATAACTATAATTCGCCC.